This T cell receptor beta chain was captured in a study of Graves' ophthalmopathy and Graves' hyperthyroidism. Background on the study: Hyperthyroidism is called stable when no ophthalmopathy develops within 18 months of follow-up. Points from the study as a whole: Blood repertoires reportedly contained most expanded thyroid clonotypes above 0.001 frequency.

The study excluded patients with other autoimmune diseases, uncontrolled infections, pregnancy or lactation. Serum thyroxine and TRAb, along with clinical symptoms, thyroid ultrasound and orbital computed tomography, were what diagnosis relied on. This clonotype turned up a few times. Its target is not known. TCR beta CDR3 regions were amplified from RNA transcripts. An opening RT-PCR round employed HTBI primers and preceded a second-round multiplex PCR. TCRdb itself ran the multiplex PCR reads through MiXCR, one entry per CDR3 protein. This sample yields around 1,200,000 distinct CDR3 sequences, of which about 40% are seen a single time; around 10% belongs to the top ten. V shed 5 bases and J shed 5 bases, with 15 bases lying between them. The germline gives CDR1 MGHDK, CDR2 SYGVNS. The length of the CDR3 is 14 residues.

The sample consisted of peripheral blood or thyroid tissue (not recorded which). This rearrangement joins TRBV25-1 to TRBJ2-5; tentative D call: TRBD2 (5 bases). This sequence was found in an adult man with Graves' hyperthyroidism. In DNA, the CDR3 is TGTGCCAGCAGTCCCCTCGGGGAGCGGGAGACCCAGTACTTC. Translation gives CASSPLGERETQYF.